These 30 T cell receptor beta chains were sequenced from one sample in a study of blood T cell repertoires in COVID-19. Sequenced by immunoSEQ multiplex PCR; TCRdb stores in-frame clones only, minus some. The sample gives about 210,000 clones, 80% of which show up once; approximately 6.9% is in the top ten. The sample was peripheral blood. The origin of the receptors is a man between 60 and 75 years old with acute or convalescent COVID-19.

This clone appeared a single time. Other DNA sequences from this sample encode an identical CDR3 as well. The genes are TRBV18 and TRBJ1-1; D might be TRBD1 (5 bases). With 0 bases removed from V and 1 base from J, the gap between germline ends came to 6 bases. The CDR3 is 14 amino acids. Looked up from germline, CDR1 is KGHSH and CDR2 is LQKENI. The CDR3 DNA sequence: TGTGCCAGCTCACCACCTGACAGGAACACTGAAGCTTTCTTT. Encoded protein: CASSPPDRNTEAFF. The whole variable domain, remainder taken from reference TRBV18 and TRBJ1-1, is NAGVMQNPRHLVRRRGQEARLRCSPMKGHSHVYWYRQLPEEGLKFMVYLQKENIIDESGMPKERFSAEFPKEGPSILRIQQVVRGDSAAYFCASSPPDRNTEAFFGQGTRLTVV.

The chain links TRBV4-1 to TRBJ1-6, with 8 bases matching TRBD1. The germline gives CDR1 MGHRA, CDR2 YSYEKL. This CDR3 has 15 residues. V was pared by 3 bases and J by 6 bases, with 4 bases of the junction left unmatched. The CDR3 is CASSQQGAGNSPLHF. CDR3 in DNA: TGCGCCAGCAGCCAGCAGGGGGCAGGTAATTCACCCCTCCACTTT.

V and J are TRBV30 and TRBJ1-1; D ambiguous. The ends were cut back, 2 bases at V and 0 bases at J, with 16 bases in the middle. The germline CDR1 and CDR2 sequences are GTSNPN and SVGIG (reference sequence). The CDR3 is 16 amino acids. CDR3 residues: CAWSPGLTPMNTEAFF. CDR3 coding DNA: TGTGCCTGGAGTCCGGGGTTAACGCCTATGAACACTGAAGCTTTCTTT. Using reference TRBV30 and TRBJ1-1 for the parts outside the CDR3, the full variable domain is SQTIHQWPATLVQPVGSPLSLECTVEGTSNPNLYWYRQAAGRGLQLLFYSVGIGQISSEVPQNLSASRPQDRQFILSSKKLLLSDSGFYLCAWSPGLTPMNTEAFFGQGTRLTVV.

This clone was found once. The chain links TRBV4-1 to TRBJ2-1, with 8 bases that match TRBD2. Germline CDR1 reads MGHRA; CDR2 reads YSYEKL. Germline trimming cut 2 bases from V and 8 bases from J; bases unmatched to any gene: 11. The CDR3 totals 16 residues. CDR3 DNA sequence: TGCGCCAGCAGCCAAAGGGGTAGCGGGGTCGGGGATGAGCAGTTCTTC. Protein sequence: CASSQRGSGVGDEQFF.

In its sample, this clone ranks as medium-sized. The V call is TRBV9, the J call TRBJ2-2; no definite D call. CDR1 and CDR2 (germline): SGDLS, YYNGEE. V was trimmed by 0 bases and J by 6 bases, leaving 9 bases between them. This CDR3 is built from 14 residues. In DNA form, the CDR3 reads TGTGCCAGCAGCGTAGAAGGCGGAGCCGGGGAGCTGTTTTTT. Encoded protein: CASSVEGGAGELFF. Using reference TRBV9 and TRBJ2-2 for the parts outside the CDR3, the full variable domain is DSGVTQTPKHLITATGQRVTLRCSPRSGDLSVYWYQQSLDQGLQFLIQYYNGEERAKGNILERFSAQQFPDLHSELNLSSLELGDSALYFCASSVEGGAGELFFGEGSRLTVL.

The rearrangement uses TRBV12-3 or TRBV12-4 and TRBJ2-7, with TRBD1 matching over 7 bases. V trimming: 7 bases; J trimming: 2 bases; junction bases outside the gene matches: 5. This CDR3 is 13 amino acids long. The CDR3 region has the DNA TGTGCCAGCACGAGGGGGCTGACCTACGAGCAGTACTTC. This codes for CASTRGLTYEQYF.

The chain employs TRBV9 and TRBJ2-3; 7 bases line up with TRBD2. The CDR3 runs 16 residues. V lost 4 bases, J lost 4 bases, and 12 bases stayed unmatched. Germline loops: CDR1 SGDLS, CDR2 YYNGEE. In nucleotides, the CDR3 is TGTGCCAGCAGCCCCCCGAGCGGGGTTCGGGCAGATACGCAGTATTTT. Residues: CASSPPSGVRADTQYF.

The rearrangement joins TRBV5-1 to TRBJ1-5; 8 bases are shared with TRBD1. The trim removed 4 bases at V and 7 bases at J, leaving 7 bases unmatched. The CDR3 spans 14 residues. Germline loops: CDR1 SGHRS, CDR2 YFSETQ. Here the CDR3 reads CASSPGGALQPQHF. Written as DNA, the CDR3 is TGCGCCAGCAGCCCAGGGGGCGCGCTACAGCCCCAGCATTTT. Full variable domain (rest looked up from reference TRBV5-1 and TRBJ1-5): KAGVTQTPRYLIKTRGQQVTLSCSPISGHRSVSWYQQTPGQGLQFLFEYFSETQRNKGNFPGRFSGRQFSNSRSEMNVSTLELGDSALYLCASSPGGALQPQHFGDGTRLSIL.

This chain links TRBV9 with TRBJ1-2; 10 bases align to TRBD1. The CDR3 sequence is 14 residues long. Looked up from germline, CDR1 is SGDLS and CDR2 is YYNGEE. V was pared by 4 bases and J by 5 bases, with 5 bases of the junction left unmatched. The CDR3 region has the DNA TGTGCCAGCAGCACCCGGACAGGGGGATATGGCTACACCTTC. It specifies CASSTRTGGYGYTF. Together with reference TRBV9 and TRBJ1-2, the CDR3 gives the full variable domain: DSGVTQTPKHLITATGQRVTLRCSPRSGDLSVYWYQQSLDQGLQFLIQYYNGEERAKGNILERFSAQQFPDLHSELNLSSLELGDSALYFCASSTRTGGYGYTFGSGTRLTVV.

V usage is TRBV24-1 and J usage is TRBJ2-3, with 13 bases aligning to TRBD2. The CDR3 totals 18 residues. Germline V lookup: CDR1 KGHDR, CDR2 SFDVKD. The J segment lost 2 bases and the V segment lost 4 bases, leaving 8 bases of the junction unmatched. The CDR3 nucleotides read TGTGCCACCAGTGACCGCCTCGGACTAGCGGGGGACACAGATACGCAGTATTTT. It codes for CATSDRLGLAGDTDTQYF.

This chain connects TRBV19 to TRBJ2-7, with 10 nucleotides matching TRBD1. Germline V gives CDR1 LNHDA, CDR2 SQIVND (reference sequence). There are 14 residues in the CDR3. Losses at the gene ends were 3 bases for V and 1 base for J; bases not matched to a gene: 0. This CDR3 reads CASSMGQGSYEQYF. The CDR3 DNA is TGTGCCAGTAGTATGGGACAGGGGTCCTACGAGCAGTACTTC.

The rearrangement uses TRBV7-9 and TRBJ2-1; 12 bases map to TRBD2. Germline CDR1 is SEHNR and CDR2 is FQNEAQ (reference sequence). CDR3 length: 16 residues. V lost 3 bases and J lost 4; bases outside the gene matches: 4. The CDR3 region has the DNA TGTGCCAGCAGCTTCTCGACTAGCGGGGGATACAATGAGCAGTTCTTC. This gives the protein CASSFSTSGGYNEQFF. Complete variable domain (other parts from reference TRBV7-9 and TRBJ2-1): DTGVSQNPRHKITKRGQNVTFRCDPISEHNRLYWYRQTLGQGPEFLTYFQNEAQLEKSRLLSDRFSAERPKGSFSTLEIQRTEQGDSAMYLCASSFSTSGGYNEQFFGPGTRLTVL.

This clone was seen a few times. The V and J genes are TRBV19 and TRBJ1-2; D uncertain. Trimming removed 4 bases from V and 6 bases from J, with 6 bases in between. Germline V CDR1 and CDR2: LNHDA, SQIVND (reference sequence). The CDR3 is made up of 11 amino acids. CDR3 in amino acids: CASSTYHGYTF. For the CDR3, the DNA is TGTGCCAGTAGTACCTATCATGGCTACACCTTC.

Only a few counts were recorded for this clone. The chain uses TRBV11-2 and TRBJ2-1; D remains unclear. The CDR3 extends over 13 amino acids. CDR1 is SGHAT and CDR2 is FQNNGV in the germline V gene. Trimming removed 1 base from V and 5 bases from J, with 6 bases in between. The CDR3 coding sequence is TGTGCCAGCAGCTTAGCCTTAAACAATGAGCAGTTCTTC. Its translation: CASSLALNNEQFF.

This chain joins TRBV19 and TRBJ1-1, with D possibly TRBD1 on 5 matching bases. V dropped 3 bases and J dropped 7 bases, with 12 bases sitting between them. The length of the CDR3 is 13 residues. CDR1 is LNHDA and CDR2 is SQIVND in the germline V gene (reference sequence). For the CDR3, the DNA is TGTGCCAGTAGTATTAGGGGTGGTGGTGAAGCTTTCTTT. It yields the protein CASSIRGGGEAFF. The full variable domain, its missing parts supplied by reference TRBV19 and TRBJ1-1, is DGGITQSPKYLFRKEGQNVTLSCEQNLNHDAMYWYRQDPGQGLRLIYYSQIVNDFQKGDIAEGYSVSREKKESFPLTVTSAQKNPTAFYLCASSIRGGGEAFFGQGTRLTVV.

The chain carries TRBV30 and TRBJ2-7, with a tentative D call TRBD2 (6 bases). This CDR3 region has 13 residues. Germline-derived CDR1 and CDR2 are GTSNPN and SVGIG (reference sequence). V dropped 2 bases and J dropped 3 bases, with 11 bases sitting between them. CDR3 bases: TGTGCCTGGAGTATTCGGGAGATCTACGAGCAGTACTTC. Its protein product is CAWSIREIYEQYF.

The gene calls are TRBV18 and TRBJ2-2, with 8 nucleotides matching TRBD1. After removal of 0 bases from V and 5 bases from J, the junction contained 8 bases not matched to a gene. The CDR3 runs 17 residues. Germline CDR1 reads KGHSH; CDR2 reads LQKENI. CDR3 in DNA: TGTGCCAGCTCACCACCTTCCTCAGGGGGCCGTACCGGGGAGCTGTTTTTT. Its translation: CASSPPSSGGRTGELFF.

The table lists this clone with a few counts. The chain recombines TRBV27 with TRBJ2-5; 10 bases align to TRBD2. The CDR3 extends over 15 amino acids. Germline-derived CDR1 and CDR2 are MNHEY and SMNVEV (reference sequence). The V and J ends lost 6 bases and 1 base, in that order; junction bases with no gene match: 5. In DNA, the CDR3 is TGTGCCAGCAGCCATACTAGCGGGGTCCAAGAGACCCAGTACTTC. Amino acids: CASSHTSGVQETQYF.

The chain links TRBV30 to TRBJ1-3; no clear D. The CDR3 sequence is 16 residues long. CDR1 is GTSNPN, CDR2 SVGIG, per germline (reference sequence). Between the trimmed V and J ends, which lost 3 bases and 0 bases, there was a span of 15 bases. CDR3 sequence (DNA): TGTGCCTGGAGGGGCCCTCAATCGCGCTCTGGAAACACCATATATTTT. Translating gives CAWRGPQSRSGNTIYF.

This clone turned up a few times. This chain joins TRBV6-6 and TRBJ2-7; 10 nucleotides match TRBD2. Unmatched junction bases numbered 2, after V lost 0 bases and J lost 0 bases. The CDR3 spans 16 residues. The V gene's germline CDR1 is MNHNY and CDR2 SVGAGI (reference sequence). CDR3 DNA sequence: TGTGCCAGCAGTTACTCGACTAGCGGGTCCTCCTACGAGCAGTACTTC. This translates into CASSYSTSGSSYEQYF.

Ten or more counts support this clone. This chain's CDR3 is CASRDRAHFYTEAFF. The CDR3 bases are TGTGCCAGCAGAGACAGGGCGCACTTCTACACTGAAGCTTTCTTT. The chain couples TRBV27 to TRBJ1-1, with 7 nucleotides matching TRBD1. This CDR3 is built from 15 residues. Germline CDR1 and CDR2: MNHEY and SMNVEV (reference sequence). J was trimmed by 3 bases and V by 6 bases; bases with no gene match: 10.

The chain recombines TRBV3-1 (or the pseudogene TRBV3-2) with TRBJ1-6; TRBD1 matches 9 bases. After removal of 4 bases from V and 8 bases from J, the junction contained 9 bases not matched to a gene. The germline gives CDR1 LGHDT, CDR2 YNNKEL (reference sequence). The CDR3 length is 16 residues. CDR3 loop: CASSLFPGQGDSPLHF. The CDR3 nucleotides are TGTGCCAGCAGCCTGTTCCCGGGACAGGGAGATTCACCCCTCCACTTT.

The V gene is TRBV10-1, the J gene TRBJ1-4, with 12 positions matching TRBD1. V shed 2 bases and J 7 bases; nucleotides not matched to a gene: 2. The length of the CDR3 is 15 residues. Germline V lookup: CDR1 WNHNN, CDR2 SYGVQD (reference sequence). The CDR3 reads CASSEGTGGFEKLFF. As DNA, the CDR3 is TGCGCCAGCAGTGAGGGGACAGGGGGCTTTGAAAAACTGTTTTTT.

J is TRBJ1-1 and V is TRBV12-3 or TRBV12-4; perhaps TRBD1 as D (6 bases). Trimming pared 1 base from V and 6 bases from J, leaving 9 bases between. The CDR3 spans 13 residues. CDR3 DNA sequence: TGTGCCAGCAGTTTAGTGCAGGGGTCTGAAGCTTTCTTT. This encodes CASSLVQGSEAFF.

The gene calls are TRBV18 and TRBJ2-7, with 9 bases identical to TRBD1. With V trimmed by 2 bases and J by 5 bases, 10 bases remained unmatched. The CDR3 length is 16 residues. Germline CDR1 KGHSH, CDR2 LQKENI. Written as DNA, the CDR3 is TGTGCCAGCTCACCAGAATCCGGGACAGGGTTTAACGAGCAGTACTTC. Translating gives CASSPESGTGFNEQYF.

The chain has TRBV7-8 and TRBJ1-5; TRBD1 agrees at 7 bases. CDR1 and CDR2 (germline): SGHVS, FQNEAQ. Trimming cost V 5 bases and J 8 bases; bases outside gene matches: 9. The CDR3 runs to 14 residues. This CDR3 is CASSPQGGYKPQHF. DNA for the CDR3: TGTGCCAGCAGCCCGCAAGGGGGCTATAAGCCCCAGCATTTT.

This chain joins TRBV5-4 and TRBJ1-5, with TRBD1 identical over 9 bases. The CDR3 is made up of 15 amino acids. Germline CDR1 SGHNT, CDR2 YYREEE (reference sequence). Trimming at V came to 3 bases and at J to 4 bases, leaving 5 bases not matched to a gene. The CDR3 region is CASSSFGQGNQPQHF. The CDR3 DNA reads TGTGCCAGCAGCTCTTTCGGACAGGGGAATCAGCCCCAGCATTTT.

This clone was observed a few times. This rearrangement joins TRBV29-1 to TRBJ2-3, with 11 bases aligning to TRBD2. Germline loops: CDR1 SQVTM, CDR2 ANQGSEA. This CDR3 is built from 15 residues. Trimming cost V 6 bases and J 2 bases; bases outside gene matches: 7. Written as DNA, the CDR3 is TGCAGCGTGGGGCTAGCGGGGGGACCCACAGATACGCAGTATTTT. Encoded protein: CSVGLAGGPTDTQYF.

V and J are TRBV24-1 and TRBJ2-2, with D possibly matching TRBD2 (5 bases). Germline CDR1 and CDR2: KGHDR and SFDVKD. Trimming removed 3 bases from V and 4 bases from J, with 8 bases in between. CDR3 length: 14 residues. The CDR3 is CATSDTGGTGELFF. The CDR3 bases are TGTGCCACCAGTGATACCGGAGGCACCGGGGAGCTGTTTTTT.

The V gene is TRBV29-1, the J gene TRBJ2-2; maybe TRBD2 (5 bases). CDR3 length: 15 amino acids. The V end was cut by 6 bases, the J end by 4 bases, with 18 bases between. Germline V CDR1 and CDR2: SQVTM, ANQGSEA. This CDR3 reads CSVPNDLAGTGELFF. DNA of the CDR3: TGCAGCGTACCGAACGATCTAGCCGGCACCGGGGAGCTGTTTTTT.